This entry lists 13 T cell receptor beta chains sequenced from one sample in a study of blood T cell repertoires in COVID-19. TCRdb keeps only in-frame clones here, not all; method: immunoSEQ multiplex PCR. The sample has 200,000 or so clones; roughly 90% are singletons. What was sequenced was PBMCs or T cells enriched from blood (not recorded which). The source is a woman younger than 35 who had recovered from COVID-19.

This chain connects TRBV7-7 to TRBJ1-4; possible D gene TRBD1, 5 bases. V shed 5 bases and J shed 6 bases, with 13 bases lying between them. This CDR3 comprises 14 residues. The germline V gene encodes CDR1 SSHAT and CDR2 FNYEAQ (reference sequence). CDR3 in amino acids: CASSRREFYEKLFF. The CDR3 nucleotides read TGTGCCAGCAGCCGCAGGGAATTCTATGAAAAACTGTTTTTT.

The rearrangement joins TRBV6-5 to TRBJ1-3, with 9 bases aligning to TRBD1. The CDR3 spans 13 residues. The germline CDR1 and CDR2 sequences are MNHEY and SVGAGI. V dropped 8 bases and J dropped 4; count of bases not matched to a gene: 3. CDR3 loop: CASGQGSGNTIYF. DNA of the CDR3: TGTGCCAGCGGACAGGGGTCGGGAAACACCATATATTTT.

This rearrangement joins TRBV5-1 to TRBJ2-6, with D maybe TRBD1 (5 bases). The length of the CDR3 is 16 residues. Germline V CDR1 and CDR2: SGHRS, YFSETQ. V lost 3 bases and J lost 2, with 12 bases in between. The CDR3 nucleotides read TGCGCCAGCAGCTCCTTACAGGAAACTGGGGCCAACGTCCTGACTTTC. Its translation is CASSSLQETGANVLTF.

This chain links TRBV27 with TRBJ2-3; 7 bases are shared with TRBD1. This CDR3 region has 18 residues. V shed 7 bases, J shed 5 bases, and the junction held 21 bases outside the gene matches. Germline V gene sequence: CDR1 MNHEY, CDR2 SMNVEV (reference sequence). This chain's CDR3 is CASTLLNFRGQVGDTQYF. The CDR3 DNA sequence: TGTGCCAGCACCTTACTTAACTTTAGGGGGCAGGTGGGAGATACGCAGTATTTT.

The CDR3 region has the DNA TGTGCCAGCAGCTTAGATTCGCGAGAGATAATTCCACCCCTCCACTTT. This gives the protein CASSLDSREIIPPLHF. The genes are TRBV11-2 and TRBJ1-6; D call uncertain. In germline, CDR1 is SGHAT, CDR2 FQNNGV. V lost 0 bases and J 11 bases, leaving 17 bases between the germline ends. This CDR3 region has 16 residues.

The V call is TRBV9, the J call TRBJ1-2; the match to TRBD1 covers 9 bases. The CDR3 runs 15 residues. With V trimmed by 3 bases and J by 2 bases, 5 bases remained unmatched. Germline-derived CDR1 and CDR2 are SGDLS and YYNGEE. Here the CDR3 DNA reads TGTGCCAGCAGCGGGGGACAGGGTAAAAACTATGGCTACACCTTC. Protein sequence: CASSGGQGKNYGYTF.

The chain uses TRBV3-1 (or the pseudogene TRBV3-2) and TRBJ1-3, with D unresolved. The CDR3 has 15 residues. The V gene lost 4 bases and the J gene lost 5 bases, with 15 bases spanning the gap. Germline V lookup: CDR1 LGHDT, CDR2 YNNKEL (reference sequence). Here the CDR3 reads CASSRTRGGRNTIYF. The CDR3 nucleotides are TGTGCCAGCAGCCGTACACGGGGAGGTAGAAACACCATATATTTT.

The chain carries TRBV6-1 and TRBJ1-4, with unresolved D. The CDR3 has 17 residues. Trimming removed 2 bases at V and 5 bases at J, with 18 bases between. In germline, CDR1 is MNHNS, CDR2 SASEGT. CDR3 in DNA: TGTGCCAGCAGTGAACCAAAAAGCGGACCGGTAAATGAAAAACTGTTTTTT. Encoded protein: CASSEPKSGPVNEKLFF.

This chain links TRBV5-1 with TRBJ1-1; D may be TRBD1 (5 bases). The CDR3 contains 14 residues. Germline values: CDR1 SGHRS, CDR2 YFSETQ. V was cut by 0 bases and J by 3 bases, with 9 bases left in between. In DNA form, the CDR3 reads TGCGCCAGCAGCTTGGAAGGGGTCGACACTGAAGCTTTCTTT. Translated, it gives CASSLEGVDTEAFF. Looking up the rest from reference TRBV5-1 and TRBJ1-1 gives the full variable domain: KAGVTQTPRYLIKTRGQQVTLSCSPISGHRSVSWYQQTPGQGLQFLFEYFSETQRNKGNFPGRFSGRQFSNSRSEMNVSTLELGDSALYLCASSLEGVDTEAFFGQGTRLTVV.

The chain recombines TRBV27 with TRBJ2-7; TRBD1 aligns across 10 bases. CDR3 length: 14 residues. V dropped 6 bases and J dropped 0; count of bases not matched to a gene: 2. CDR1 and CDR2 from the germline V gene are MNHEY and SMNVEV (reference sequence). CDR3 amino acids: CASSGQGGSYEQYF. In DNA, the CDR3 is TGTGCCAGCAGCGGACAGGGGGGCTCCTACGAGCAGTACTTC.

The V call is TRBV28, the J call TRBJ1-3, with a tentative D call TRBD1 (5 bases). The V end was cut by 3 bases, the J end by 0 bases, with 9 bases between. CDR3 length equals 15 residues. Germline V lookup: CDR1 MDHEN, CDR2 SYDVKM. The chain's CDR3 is CASSLDTVSGNTIYF. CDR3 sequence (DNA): TGTGCCAGCAGTTTGGACACGGTCTCTGGAAACACCATATATTTT.

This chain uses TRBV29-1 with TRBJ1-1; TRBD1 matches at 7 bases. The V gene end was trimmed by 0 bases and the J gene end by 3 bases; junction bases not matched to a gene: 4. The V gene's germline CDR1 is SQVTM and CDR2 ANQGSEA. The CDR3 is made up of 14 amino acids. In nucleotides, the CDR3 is TGCAGCGTTGAAGATGGACAGGTAGACACTGAAGCTTTCTTT. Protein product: CSVEDGQVDTEAFF.

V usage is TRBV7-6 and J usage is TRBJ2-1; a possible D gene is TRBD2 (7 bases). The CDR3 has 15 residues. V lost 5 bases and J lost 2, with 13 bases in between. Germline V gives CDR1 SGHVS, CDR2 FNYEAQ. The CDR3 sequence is CASSGGAGTYNEQFF. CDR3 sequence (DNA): TGTGCCAGCAGCGGGGGGGCGGGCACCTACAATGAGCAGTTCTTC.